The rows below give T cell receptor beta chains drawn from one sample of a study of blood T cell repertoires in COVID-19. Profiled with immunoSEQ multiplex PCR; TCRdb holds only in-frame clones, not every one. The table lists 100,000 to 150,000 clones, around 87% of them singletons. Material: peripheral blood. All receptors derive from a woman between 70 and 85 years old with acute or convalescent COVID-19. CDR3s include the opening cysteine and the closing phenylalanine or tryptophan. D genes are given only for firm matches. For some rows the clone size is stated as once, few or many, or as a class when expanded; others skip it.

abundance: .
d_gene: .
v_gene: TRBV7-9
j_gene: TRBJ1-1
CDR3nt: TGTGCCAGCAGCAGGGCGCGCACTGAAGCTTTCTTT
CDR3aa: CASSRARTEAFF

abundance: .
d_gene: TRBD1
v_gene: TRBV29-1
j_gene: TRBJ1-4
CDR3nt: TGCAGCGTTGTAACGGGACAGGGGAATGAAAAACTGTTTTTT
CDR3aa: CSVVTGQGNEKLFF

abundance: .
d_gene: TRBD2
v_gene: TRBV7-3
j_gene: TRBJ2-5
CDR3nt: TGTGCCAGCAGCTTAACAGGGACTAGCATGGGGACCCCTCAAGAGACCCAGTACTTC
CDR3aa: CASSLTGTSMGTPQETQYF

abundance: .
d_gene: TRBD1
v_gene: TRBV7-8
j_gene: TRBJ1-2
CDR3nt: TGTGCCAGCAGCTTATACAGGGGGCAGGATGGCTACACCTTC
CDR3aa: CASSLYRGQDGYTF

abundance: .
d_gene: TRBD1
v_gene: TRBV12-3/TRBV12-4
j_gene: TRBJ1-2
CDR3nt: TGTGCCAGCAGCTGGACAGGGAGCCATGGCTACACCTTC
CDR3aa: CASSWTGSHGYTF

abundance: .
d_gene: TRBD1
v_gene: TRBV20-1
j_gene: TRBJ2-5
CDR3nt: TGCAGTGCTGGTGACAGGGGCCGAGAGACCCAGTACTTC
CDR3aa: CSAGDRGRETQYF

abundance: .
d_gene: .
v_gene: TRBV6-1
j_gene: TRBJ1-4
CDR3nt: TGTGCCAGCAGTGAGAGTGCAACTAATGAAAAACTGTTTTTT
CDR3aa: CASSESATNEKLFF

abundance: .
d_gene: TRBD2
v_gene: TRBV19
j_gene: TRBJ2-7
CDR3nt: TGTGCCAGTAGTAAGGGACTAGCGGGGCATACGGCCTACGAGCAGTACTTC
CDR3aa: CASSKGLAGHTAYEQYF

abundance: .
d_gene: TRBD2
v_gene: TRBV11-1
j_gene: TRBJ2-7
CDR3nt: TGTGCCAGCAGCGGGGGACTAGCGGGGGACCATTACGAGCAGTACTTC
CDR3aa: CASSGGLAGDHYEQYF

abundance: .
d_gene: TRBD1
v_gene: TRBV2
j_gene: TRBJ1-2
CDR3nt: TGTGCCAGCACCCGGGACAGTAGCCTTGGCTACACCTTC
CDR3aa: CASTRDSSLGYTF

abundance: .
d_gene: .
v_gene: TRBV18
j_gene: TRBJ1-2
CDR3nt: TGTGCCAGCTCACCCGGAGCGGGGGGGAGAAACACCTTC
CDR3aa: CASSPGAGGRNTF

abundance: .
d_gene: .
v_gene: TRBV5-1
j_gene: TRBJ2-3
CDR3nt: TGCGCCAGCACCTCTGGGGGGGCAAACACAGATACGCAGTATTTT
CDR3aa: CASTSGGANTDTQYF

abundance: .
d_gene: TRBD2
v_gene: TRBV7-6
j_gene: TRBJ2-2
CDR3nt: TGTGCCACGGGGGGTACGAACACCGGGGAGCTGTTTTTT
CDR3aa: CATGGTNTGELFF

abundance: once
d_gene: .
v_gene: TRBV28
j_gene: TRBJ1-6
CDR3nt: TGTGCCAGCAGTACCCCCCGGGACACGTATTCACCCCTCCACTTT
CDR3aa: CASSTPRDTYSPLHF

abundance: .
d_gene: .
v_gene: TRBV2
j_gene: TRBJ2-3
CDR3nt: TGTGCCAGCACGCGGGGAAACACAGATACGCAGTATTTT
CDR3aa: CASTRGNTDTQYF

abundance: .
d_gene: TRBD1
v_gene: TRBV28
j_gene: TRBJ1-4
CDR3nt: TGTGCCAGCAGGCTGGACAGGGCAAAGGCAAAACTGTTTTTT
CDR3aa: CASRLDRAKAKLFF

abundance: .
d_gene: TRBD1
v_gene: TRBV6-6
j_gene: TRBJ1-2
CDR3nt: TGTGCCAGCAGTTACTCGGGGACAGGGTACAGTCATGGCTACACCTTC
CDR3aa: CASSYSGTGYSHGYTF